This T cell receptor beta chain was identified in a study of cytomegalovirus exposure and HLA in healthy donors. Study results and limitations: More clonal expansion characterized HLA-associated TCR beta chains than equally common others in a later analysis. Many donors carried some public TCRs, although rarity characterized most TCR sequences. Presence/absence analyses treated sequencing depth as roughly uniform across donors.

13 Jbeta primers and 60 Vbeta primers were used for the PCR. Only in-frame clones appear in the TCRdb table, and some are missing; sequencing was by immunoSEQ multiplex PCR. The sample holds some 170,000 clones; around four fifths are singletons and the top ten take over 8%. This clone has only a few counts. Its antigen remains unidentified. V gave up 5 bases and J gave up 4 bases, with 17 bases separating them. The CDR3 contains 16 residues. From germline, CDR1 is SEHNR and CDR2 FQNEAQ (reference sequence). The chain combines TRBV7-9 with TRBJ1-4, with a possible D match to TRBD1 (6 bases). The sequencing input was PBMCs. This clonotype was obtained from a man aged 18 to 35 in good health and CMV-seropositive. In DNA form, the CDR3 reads TGTGCCAGCAGCCGTCGAACAGGGATGGGTAATGAAAAACTGTTTTTT. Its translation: CASSRRTGMGNEKLFF.